This TCR beta chain was recorded in a study of blood T cell repertoires in COVID-19. The repertoire was sequenced with immunoSEQ multiplex PCR; TCRdb's copy has only in-frame clones and lacks some. The table has approximately 280,000 clones, 80% to 95% seen once. This CDR3 is built from 12 residues. Germline-derived CDR1 and CDR2 are GTSNPN and SVGIG (reference sequence). The trim removed 6 bases at V and 7 bases at J, leaving 5 bases unmatched. One Seattle source followed patients from active infection through their disease course. V and J are TRBV30 and TRBJ1-4, with 7 bases fitting TRBD1. Specimen: peripheral blood. This TCR came from a woman in her twenties or thirties with COVID-19, enrolled during active disease. In DNA form, the CDR3 reads TGTGCCTGCAATAGGGGGCGTGAAAAACTGTTTTTT. Translation gives CACNRGREKLFF.